The next 21 T cell receptor beta chains were all read from a single sample in a study of blood T cell repertoires in COVID-19. The assay was immunoSEQ multiplex PCR, and TCRdb's table has in-frame clones only and misses some. Here the sample spans approximately 180,000 clones, about 91% being singletons. The source material was peripheral blood. Receptors were obtained from a woman aged 45-65 years with acute or convalescent COVID-19.

This chain uses TRBV27 with TRBJ2-5; TRBD2 agrees at 10 bases. Germline lookup yields CDR1 MNHEY and CDR2 SMNVEV (reference sequence). V dropped 4 bases and J dropped 4; count of bases not matched to a gene: 9. This CDR3 contains 16 residues. CDR3 region: CASSSKAGGPGETQYF. The CDR3, as DNA: TGTGCCAGCAGTTCAAAAGCGGGGGGGCCTGGAGAGACCCAGTACTTC.

This chain uses TRBV5-6 with TRBJ2-7; tentative D call: TRBD2 (5 bases). V shed 2 bases and J shed 3 bases, with 12 bases lying between them. The germline V gene has CDR1 SGHDT and CDR2 YYEEEE. The length of the CDR3 is 14 residues. This CDR3 is CASSLWGANYEQYF. CDR3 nucleotides: TGTGCCAGCAGCTTATGGGGAGCGAACTACGAGCAGTACTTC. The full variable domain, in which reference TRBV5-6 and TRBJ2-7 provide the parts outside the CDR3, is DAGVTQSPTHLIKTRGQQVTLRCSPKSGHDTVSWYQQALGQGPQFIFQYYEEEERQRGNFPDRFSGHQFPNYSSELNVNALLLGDSALYLCASSLWGANYEQYFGPGTRLTVT.

This clone was counted once. The chain combines TRBV5-1 with TRBJ2-5; D is unclear. The CDR3 has 13 amino acids. V was pared by 1 base and J by 3 bases, with 7 bases between. Per germline, CDR1 SGHRS and CDR2 YFSETQ. CDR3 coding DNA: TGCGCCAGCAGCTTGTTTAGCAAAGAGACCCAGTACTTC. This encodes CASSLFSKETQYF.

The chain has TRBV5-5 and TRBJ2-7; 7 positions agree with TRBD1. Germline values: CDR1 SGHKS, CDR2 YYEKEE (reference sequence). The ends lost 4 bases at V and 9 bases at J; junction bases unmatched: 7. The CDR3 totals 12 residues. CDR3 nucleotide sequence: TGTGCCAGCAGCCCGGGACAGACCTGGCAGTACTTC. Amino acid sequence: CASSPGQTWQYF.

The chain recombines TRBV3-1 (or the pseudogene TRBV3-2) with TRBJ1-1; the D gene is possibly TRBD1 (6 bases). This CDR3 has 15 amino acids. Germline loops: CDR1 LGHDT, CDR2 YNNKEL (reference sequence). V dropped 1 base and J dropped 1 base, with 10 bases sitting between them. The CDR3 reads CASSQGQASNTEAFF. The CDR3 nucleotides are TGTGCCAGCAGCCAAGGACAGGCCTCGAACACTGAAGCTTTCTTT.

The chain couples TRBV4-1 to TRBJ2-3; TRBD2 is a possible D gene (6 bases). Germline CDR1 is MGHRA and CDR2 is YSYEKL. Trimming pared 6 bases from V and 2 bases from J, leaving 15 bases between. The CDR3 covers 15 residues. This chain's CDR3 is CASSASEQPTDTQYF. The CDR3 nucleotides are TGCGCCAGCAGTGCTAGCGAACAGCCCACAGATACGCAGTATTTT.

A few counts support this clone. The J gene is TRBJ2-1, the V gene TRBV5-1; 7 bases map to TRBD1. Germline V gives CDR1 SGHRS, CDR2 YFSETQ. After removal of 2 bases from V and 9 bases from J, the junction contained 2 bases not matched to a gene. CDR3 length: 12 amino acids. The CDR3 sequence is CASSLQGSEQFF. CDR3 sequence (DNA): TGCGCCAGCAGCTTACAGGGGAGTGAGCAGTTCTTC.

The chain is built from TRBV18 and TRBJ2-7; possible D gene TRBD1, 6 bases. V was clipped by 1 base and J by 0 bases, with 7 bases between them. This CDR3 region has 14 residues. Germline-derived CDR1 and CDR2 are KGHSH and LQKENI. For the CDR3, the DNA is TGTGCCAGCTCACCACGGGACAACTCCTACGAGCAGTACTTC. This codes for CASSPRDNSYEQYF.

This clone was counted a few times. The chain links TRBV6-1 to TRBJ1-1; D perhaps matches TRBD1 (6 bases). The germline V gene encodes CDR1 MNHNS and CDR2 SASEGT. CDR3 length equals 15 residues. V was shortened by 2 bases and J by 3 bases, with 13 bases between the two germline ends. The CDR3 reads CASSEMGGLDTEAFF. CDR3 DNA sequence: TGTGCCAGCAGTGAAATGGGGGGGCTGGACACTGAAGCTTTCTTT.

The genes are TRBV24-1 and TRBJ2-2, with a tentative D call TRBD1 (6 bases). Germline V gene sequence: CDR1 KGHDR, CDR2 SFDVKD. The CDR3 loop spans 15 amino acids. Trimming took 4 bases from V and 2 from J, leaving 10 bases between them. The DNA of the CDR3 is TGTGCCACCAGTGACCTGGGACAAAACACCGGGGAGCTGTTTTTT. Translation gives CATSDLGQNTGELFF.

This clone was recorded only once. This sequence joins TRBV9 and TRBJ1-1; 8 positions agree with TRBD1. This CDR3 spans 14 amino acids. Germline lookup yields CDR1 SGDLS and CDR2 YYNGEE. V dropped 2 bases and J dropped 1; count of bases not matched to a gene: 1. CDR3 residues: CASSVTGENTEAFF. CDR3 bases: TGTGCCAGCAGCGTGACAGGGGAGAACACTGAAGCTTTCTTT.

As to this clone: The sample carries other DNA sequences with the same CDR3. The chain combines TRBV9 with TRBJ2-7; the D gene is possibly TRBD2 (6 bases). Per germline, CDR1 SGDLS and CDR2 YYNGEE. V was shortened by 0 bases and J by 2 bases, with 9 bases between the two germline ends. This CDR3 is 14 amino acids long. CDR3 bases: TGTGCCAGCAGCGTAGGGGGAGGAACCTACGAGCAGTACTTC. Protein: CASSVGGGTYEQYF.

The chain recombines TRBV9 with TRBJ1-5; 7 positions match TRBD1. The V segment lost 0 bases and the J segment 1 base; nucleotides outside the gene matches: 1. In germline, CDR1 is SGDLS, CDR2 YYNGEE. The CDR3 contains 15 residues. The CDR3 bases are TGTGCCAGCAGCGTAGGGGACAGAAGCAATCAGCCCCAGCATTTT. It specifies CASSVGDRSNQPQHF.

The chain joins TRBV6-6 to TRBJ2-2, with 9 bases lining up with TRBD1. The CDR3 has 15 residues. V was clipped by 5 bases and J by 7 bases; unmatched bases: 8. From germline, CDR1 is MNHNY and CDR2 SVGAGI (reference sequence). The CDR3 is CASSQTGGTGGELFF. The CDR3 DNA reads as TGTGCCAGCAGTCAGACAGGGGGGACGGGCGGGGAGCTGTTTTTT.

V and J are TRBV18 and TRBJ2-1; 12 positions agree with TRBD2. This CDR3 spans 15 amino acids. Germline CDR1 reads KGHSH; CDR2 reads LQKENI. Germline trimming cut 5 bases from V and 4 bases from J; bases unmatched to any gene: 3. Here the CDR3 DNA reads TGTGCCAGCTCAACCGGACTAGCGGGATACAATGAGCAGTTCTTC. Amino acid sequence: CASSTGLAGYNEQFF.

This clone was detected once. Germline is not matched at one junction end, which may reflect a read error. The chain carries TRBV27 and TRBJ2-7; 13 nucleotides agree with TRBD2. CDR3 size: 13 residues. Germline loops: CDR1 MNHEY, CDR2 SMNVEV (reference sequence). The CDR3 sequence is CASSSGLAGVPFF. CDR3 nucleotide sequence: TGTGCCAGCAGTTCCGGACTAGCGGGAGTCCCGTTCTTC.

V usage is TRBV6-1 and J usage is TRBJ1-4; TRBD1 is a possible D gene (5 bases). The CDR3 has 16 residues. Germline CDR1 MNHNS, CDR2 SASEGT. V was pared by 2 bases and J by 8 bases, with 18 bases between. CDR3 sequence reads: CASSERGGAAREKLFF. CDR3 coding DNA: TGTGCCAGCAGTGAAAGGGGCGGGGCAGCGAGAGAAAAACTGTTTTTT.

V and J are TRBV5-1 and TRBJ1-2; D might be TRBD1 (6 bases). In germline, CDR1 is SGHRS, CDR2 YFSETQ. V gave up 0 bases and J gave up 6 bases, with 12 bases separating them. This CDR3 has 14 amino acids. The CDR3 DNA reads TGCGCCAGCAGCTTGGGACAGGTGGTGGATGGCTACACCTTC. Its protein is CASSLGQVVDGYTF.

V is TRBV6-2 or TRBV6-3 and J is TRBJ1-2, with 7 positions matching TRBD1. J was trimmed by 5 bases and V by 6 bases; bases with no gene match: 12. Germline V gene data show CDR1 as MNHEY and CDR2 as SVGEGT. There are 15 residues in the CDR3. This CDR3 is CASSLGDSMRYGYTF. The CDR3 DNA follows: TGTGCCAGCAGCCTAGGGGACAGTATGCGGTATGGCTACACCTTC.

This clone came up once. The J gene is TRBJ2-1, the V gene TRBV11-3; 7 nucleotides align to TRBD2. V shed 1 base and J 4 bases; nucleotides not matched to a gene: 1. The germline gives CDR1 SGHNT, CDR2 YENEEA. The CDR3 extends over 14 amino acids. For the CDR3, the DNA is TGTGCCAGCAGCTTAGCAGCGGGGTACAATGAGCAGTTCTTC. It translates to CASSLAAGYNEQFF.

This clone showed up just once. The chain employs TRBV7-2 and TRBJ1-2; the match to TRBD1 covers 12 bases. J gave up 7 bases and V 4 bases, and 4 bases lay outside the gene matches. This CDR3 has 14 amino acids. The germline V gene has CDR1 SGHTA and CDR2 FQGNSA. The CDR3 is CASSSGTGGFGYTF. CDR3 bases: TGTGCCAGCAGCTCCGGGACAGGGGGCTTTGGCTACACCTTC.